What follows are 8 T cell receptor beta chains derived from one specimen sequenced in a study of OX40 agonist ivuxolimab in advanced cancers. The data were produced by immunoSEQ multiplex PCR, yet TCRdb's version contains in-frame clones alone and is incomplete. The data show 85,000 to 90,000 clones, roughly 90% seen once. The sample consisted of CD4+ or CD8+ T cells sorted from blood, taken in a trial of the OX40 agonist ivuxolimab. The receptors were sampled from an adult with an advanced solid tumor such as melanoma, head and neck, liver or kidney cancer.

The chain combines TRBV28 with TRBJ1-4; TRBD1 might be the D (5 bases). This CDR3 comprises 14 residues. The germline CDR1 and CDR2 sequences are MDHEN and SYDVKM. V lost 8 bases and J lost 4, with 14 bases in between. As DNA, the CDR3 is TGTGCCAGCGGCCTAAGTCAGGGTAATGAAAAACTGTTTTTT. This sequence encodes CASGLSQGNEKLFF.

V is TRBV6-1 and J is TRBJ2-5, with unresolved D. Trimming left V 2 bases short and J 4 bases short, with 14 bases between. The germline gives CDR1 MNHNS, CDR2 SASEGT. The CDR3 has 15 amino acids. The CDR3 DNA is TGTGCCAGCAGTGAACAGAGAGGCAGGCCAGAGACCCAGTACTTC. This sequence encodes CASSEQRGRPETQYF.

The chain employs TRBV7-2 and TRBJ2-2; D remains ambiguous. Trimming shortened V by 5 bases and J by 3 bases, and 7 bases separated the two germline ends. CDR3 length: 13 residues. CDR1 is SGHTA and CDR2 is FQGNSA in the germline V gene. CDR3 loop: CASSPPDTGELFF. CDR3 DNA: TGTGCCAGCAGCCCCCCGGACACCGGGGAGCTGTTTTTT.

DNA of the CDR3: TGTGCCAGCACTAGCGGGAGAACAGATACGCAGTATTTT. It specifies CASTSGRTDTQYF. The rearrangement uses TRBV7-8 and TRBJ2-3; 10 bases line up with TRBD2. Germline V gene sequence: CDR1 SGHVS, CDR2 FQNEAQ. V lost 7 bases and J lost 3; bases outside the gene matches: 1. This CDR3 comprises 13 residues.

The chain links TRBV4-1 to TRBJ2-7; D not resolved. CDR1 is MGHRA, CDR2 YSYEKL, per germline. This CDR3 region has 16 residues. Trimming took off 1 base at V and 0 bases at J, with 13 bases between the two ends. The CDR3 coding sequence is TGCGCCAGCAGCCAAGGGTCAACGAAATCCTCCTACGAGCAGTACTTC. Residues: CASSQGSTKSSYEQYF.

The rearrangement uses TRBV5-4 and TRBJ2-4; 7 nucleotides line up with TRBD1. This CDR3 has 14 amino acids. Germline assignment: CDR1 SGHNT and CDR2 YYREEE (reference sequence). Germline trimming cut 4 bases from V and 5 bases from J; bases unmatched to any gene: 6. CDR3 in DNA: TGTGCCAGCAGCATCACAGGGGACCAAAACATTCAGTACTTC. It codes for CASSITGDQNIQYF.

Details on this clone: Other DNA sequences in this sample translate to the same CDR3. This chain joins TRBV15 and TRBJ2-3; D gene unclear. CDR1 and CDR2 (germline): LNHNV, YYDKDF (reference sequence). This CDR3 comprises 15 residues. V was pared by 0 bases and J by 2 bases, with 9 bases between. The CDR3 DNA sequence: TGTGCCACCAGCAGAGATCCCTCATACACAGATACGCAGTATTTT. Translated: CATSRDPSYTDTQYF. Looking up the rest from reference TRBV15 and TRBJ2-3 gives the full variable domain: DAMVIQNPRYQVTQFGKPVTLSCSQTLNHNVMYWYQQKSSQAPKLLFHYYDKDFNNEADTPDNFQSRRPNTSFCFLDIRSPGLGDTAMYLCATSRDPSYTDTQYFGPGTRLTVL.

This chain connects TRBV28 to TRBJ2-4, with 7 nucleotides matching TRBD2. V dropped 6 bases and J dropped 4; count of bases not matched to a gene: 6. Germline V gene sequence: CDR1 MDHEN, CDR2 SYDVKM. This CDR3 comprises 14 residues. The DNA for the CDR3 is TGTGCCAGCAGCCTGGGACTACTTAAAAACATTCAGTACTTC. Its translation is CASSLGLLKNIQYF.